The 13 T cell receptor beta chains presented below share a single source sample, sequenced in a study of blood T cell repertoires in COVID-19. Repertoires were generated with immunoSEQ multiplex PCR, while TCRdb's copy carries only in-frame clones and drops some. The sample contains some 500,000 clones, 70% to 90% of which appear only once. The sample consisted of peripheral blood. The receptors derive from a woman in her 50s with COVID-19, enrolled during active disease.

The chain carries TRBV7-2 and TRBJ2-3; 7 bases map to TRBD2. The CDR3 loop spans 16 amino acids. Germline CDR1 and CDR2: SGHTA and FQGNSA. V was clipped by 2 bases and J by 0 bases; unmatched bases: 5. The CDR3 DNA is TGTGCCAGCAGCTTATATGGGGGGGTAAGCACAGATACGCAGTATTTT. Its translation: CASSLYGGVSTDTQYF.

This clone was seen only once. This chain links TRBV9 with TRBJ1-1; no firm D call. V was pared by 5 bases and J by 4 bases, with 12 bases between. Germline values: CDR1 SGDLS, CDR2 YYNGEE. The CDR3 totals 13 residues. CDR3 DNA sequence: TGTGCCAGCAGTCGGGATGTCAGCACTGAAGCTTTCTTT. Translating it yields CASSRDVSTEAFF.

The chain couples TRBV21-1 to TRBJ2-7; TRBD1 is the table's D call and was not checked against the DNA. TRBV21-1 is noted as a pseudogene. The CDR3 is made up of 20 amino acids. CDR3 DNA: TGTGCCAGCAGCAAAGTAAGCTGCAGGGGGCCCGTCCTAAAACCCTACGAGCAGTACTTC. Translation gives CASSKVSCRGPVLKPYEQYF.

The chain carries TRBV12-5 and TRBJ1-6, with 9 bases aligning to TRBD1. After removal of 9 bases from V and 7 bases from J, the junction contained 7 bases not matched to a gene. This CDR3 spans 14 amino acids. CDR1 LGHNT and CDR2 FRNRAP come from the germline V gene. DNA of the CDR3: TGTGCTAGCTCATGGACAGGGGAAAATTCACCCCTCCACTTT. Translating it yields CASSWTGENSPLHF. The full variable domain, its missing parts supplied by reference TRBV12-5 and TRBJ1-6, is DARVTQTPRHKVTEMGQEVTMRCQPILGHNTVFWYRQTMMQGLELLAYFRNRAPLDDSGMPKDRFSAEMPDATLATLKIQPSEPRDSAVYFCASSWTGENSPLHFGNGTRLTVT.

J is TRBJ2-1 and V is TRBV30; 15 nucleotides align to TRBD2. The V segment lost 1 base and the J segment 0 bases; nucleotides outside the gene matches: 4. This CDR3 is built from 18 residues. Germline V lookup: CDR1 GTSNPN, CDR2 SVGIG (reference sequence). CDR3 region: CAWSGGLAGGSSYNEQFF. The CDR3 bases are TGTGCCTGGAGTGGGGGACTAGCGGGGGGTTCCTCCTACAATGAGCAGTTCTTC.

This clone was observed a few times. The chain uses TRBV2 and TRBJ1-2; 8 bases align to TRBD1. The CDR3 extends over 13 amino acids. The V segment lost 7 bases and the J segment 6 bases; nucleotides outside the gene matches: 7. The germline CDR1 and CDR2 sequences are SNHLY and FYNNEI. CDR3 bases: TGTGCCAGCACTTCGACAGGGGAGGATGGCTACACCTTC. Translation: CASTSTGEDGYTF. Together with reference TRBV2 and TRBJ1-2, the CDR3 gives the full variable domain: EPEVTQTPSHQVTQMGQEVILRCVPISNHLYFYWYRQILGQKVEFLVSFYNNEISEKSEIFDDQFSVERPDGSNFTLKIRSTKLEDSAMYFCASTSTGEDGYTFGSGTRLTVV.

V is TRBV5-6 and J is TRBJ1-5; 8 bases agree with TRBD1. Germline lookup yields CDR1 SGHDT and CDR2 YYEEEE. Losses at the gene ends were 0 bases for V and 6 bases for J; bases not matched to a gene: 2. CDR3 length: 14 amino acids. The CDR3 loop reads CASSLGQGIQPQHF. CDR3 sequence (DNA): TGTGCCAGCAGCTTGGGACAGGGGATTCAGCCCCAGCATTTT.

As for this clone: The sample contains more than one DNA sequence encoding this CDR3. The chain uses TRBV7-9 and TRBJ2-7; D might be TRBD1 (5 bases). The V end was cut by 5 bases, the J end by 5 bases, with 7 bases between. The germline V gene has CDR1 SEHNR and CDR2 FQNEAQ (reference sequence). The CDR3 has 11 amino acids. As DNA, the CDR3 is TGTGCCAGCAGCCAAGGGGACGAGCAGTACTTC. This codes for CASSQGDEQYF.

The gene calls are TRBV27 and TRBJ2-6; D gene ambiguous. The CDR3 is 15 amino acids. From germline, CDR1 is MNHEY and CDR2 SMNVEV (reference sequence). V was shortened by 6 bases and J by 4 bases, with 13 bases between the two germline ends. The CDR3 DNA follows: TGTGCCAGCAGCCTAGGAACTTCAGGGGCCAACGTCCTGACTTTC. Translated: CASSLGTSGANVLTF. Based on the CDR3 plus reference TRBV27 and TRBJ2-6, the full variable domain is EAQVTQNPRYLITVTGKKLTVTCSQNMNHEYMSWYRQDPGLGLRQIYYSMNVEVTDKGDVPEGYKVSRKEKRNFPLILESPSPNQTSLYFCASSLGTSGANVLTFGAGSRLTVL.

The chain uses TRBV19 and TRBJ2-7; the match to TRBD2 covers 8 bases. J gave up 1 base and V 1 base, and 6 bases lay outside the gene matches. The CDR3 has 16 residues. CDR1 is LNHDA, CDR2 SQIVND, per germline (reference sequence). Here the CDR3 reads CASSIAGGGSSYEQYF. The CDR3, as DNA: TGTGCCAGTAGTATAGCTGGCGGGGGGTCTTCCTACGAGCAGTACTTC.

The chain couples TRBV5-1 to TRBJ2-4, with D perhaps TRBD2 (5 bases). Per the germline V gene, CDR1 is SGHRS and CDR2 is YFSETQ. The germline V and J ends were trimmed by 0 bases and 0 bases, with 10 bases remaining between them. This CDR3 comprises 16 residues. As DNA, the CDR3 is TGCGCCAGCAGCTTGGCCGAGGGAGTAGCCAAAAACATTCAGTACTTC. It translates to CASSLAEGVAKNIQYF.

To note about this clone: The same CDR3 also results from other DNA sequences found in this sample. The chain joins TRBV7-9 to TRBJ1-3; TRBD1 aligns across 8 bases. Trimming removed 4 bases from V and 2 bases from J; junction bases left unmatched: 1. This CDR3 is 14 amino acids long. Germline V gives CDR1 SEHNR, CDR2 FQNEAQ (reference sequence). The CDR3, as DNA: TGTGCCAGCAGCTCGACAGGGGCTGGAAACACCATATATTTT. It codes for CASSSTGAGNTIYF.

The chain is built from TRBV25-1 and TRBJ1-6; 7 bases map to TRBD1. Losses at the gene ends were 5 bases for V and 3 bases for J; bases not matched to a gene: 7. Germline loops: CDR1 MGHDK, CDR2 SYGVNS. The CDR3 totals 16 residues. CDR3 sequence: CASSTTGAGYNSPLHF. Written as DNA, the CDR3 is TGTGCCAGCAGTACCACAGGGGCCGGCTATAATTCACCCCTCCACTTT.